This TCR beta chain was documented in a study of T cells after yellow fever vaccination. This clonotype was counted ten times or more. CDR3 length: 17 residues. Unmatched junction bases numbered 17, after V lost 5 bases and J lost 6 bases. Germline assignment: CDR1 SGHAT and CDR2 FQNNGV. TCRdb redid the calling of the 5' RACE reads with MiXCR, one entry per CDR3 protein. This repertoire shows a few hundred thousand distinct CDR3 sequences, 3.6% found once; its top ten account for about 20%. The receptor was derived from a man aged 18-30 years who received the YFV17D yellow fever vaccine. The genes are TRBV11-2 and TRBJ2-3; 7 bases align to TRBD1. The sample consisted of PBMCs, taken 15 days after the yellow fever booster vaccination. As DNA, the CDR3 is TGTGCCAGCAGCGGTACCGGGACAGCCGACTTCGCCGATACGCAGTATTTT. Amino acid sequence: CASSGTGTADFADTQYF.